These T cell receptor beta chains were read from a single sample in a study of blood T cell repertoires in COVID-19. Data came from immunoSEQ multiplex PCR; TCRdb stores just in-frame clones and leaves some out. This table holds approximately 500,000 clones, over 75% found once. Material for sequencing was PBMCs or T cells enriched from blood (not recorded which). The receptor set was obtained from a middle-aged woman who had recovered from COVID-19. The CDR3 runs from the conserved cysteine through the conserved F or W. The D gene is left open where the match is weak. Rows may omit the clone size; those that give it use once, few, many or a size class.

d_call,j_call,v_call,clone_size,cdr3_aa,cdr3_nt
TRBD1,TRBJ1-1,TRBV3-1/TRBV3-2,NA,CASTSRKQGSYLEAFF,TGTGCCAGCACTTCTAGGAAACAGGGGTCCTATTTGGAAGCTTTCTTT
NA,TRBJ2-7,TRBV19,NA,CASSVAGYEQYF,TGTGCCAGTAGTGTAGCAGGGTACGAGCAGTACTTC
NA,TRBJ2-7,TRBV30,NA,CAWSVMWEPKYEQYF,TGTGCCTGGAGTGTGATGTGGGAGCCAAAGTACGAGCAGTACTTC
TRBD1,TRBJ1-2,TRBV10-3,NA,CAIANGQANYGYTF,TGTGCCATCGCGAATGGACAGGCGAACTATGGCTACACCTTC
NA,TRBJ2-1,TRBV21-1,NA,CASSSPRTGGSYNEQFF,TGTGCCAGCAGCTCCCCCAGGACAGGAGGTTCCTACAATGAGCAGTTCTTC
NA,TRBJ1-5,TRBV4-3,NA,CASSQQPGSNQPQHF,TGCGCCAGCAGCCAGCAACCGGGGAGCAATCAGCCCCAGCATTTT
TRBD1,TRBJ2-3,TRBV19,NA,CASSISDRTGGRDTQYF,TGTGCCAGTAGTATATCGGATCGGACAGGGGGCAGAGATACGCAGTATTTT
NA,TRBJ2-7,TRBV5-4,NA,CASSFGTLYEQYF,TGTGCCAGCAGTTTTGGGACTCTCTACGAGCAGTACTTC
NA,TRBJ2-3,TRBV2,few,CASIERGSADTQYF,TGTGCCAGCATTGAACGGGGATCGGCAGATACGCAGTATTTT
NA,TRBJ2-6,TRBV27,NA,CASNKRGSGANVLTF,TGTGCCAGCAACAAACGGGGGTCTGGGGCCAACGTCCTGACTTTC
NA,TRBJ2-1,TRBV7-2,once,CASSPRIGVGNNEQFF,TGTGCCAGCAGCCCTAGAATAGGGGTGGGCAACAATGAGCAGTTCTTC
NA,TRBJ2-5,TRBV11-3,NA,CASSDFEGGETQYF,TGTGCCAGCAGCGATTTCGAAGGGGGAGAGACCCAGTACTTC
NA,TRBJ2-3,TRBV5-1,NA,CASNSEVGTDTQYF,TGCGCCAGCAACTCGGAGGTGGGGACAGATACGCAGTATTTT
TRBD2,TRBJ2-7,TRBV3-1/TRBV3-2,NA,CASKGTSDSTTYEQYF,TGTGCCAGCAAAGGGACTAGCGACTCTACTACCTACGAGCAGTACTTC
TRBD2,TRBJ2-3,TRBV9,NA,CASSASAGGTDTQYF,TGTGCCAGCAGCGCGTCAGCGGGAGGGACAGATACGCAGTATTTT
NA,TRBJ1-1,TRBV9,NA,CASSGQSYMNTEAFF,TGTGCCAGCAGCGGACAGAGCTACATGAACACTGAAGCTTTCTTT
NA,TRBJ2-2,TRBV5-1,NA,CASSQIEGTGELFF,TGCGCCAGCAGCCAAATCGAGGGCACCGGGGAGCTGTTTTTT
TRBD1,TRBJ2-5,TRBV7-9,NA,CASSTGTGVQETQYF,TGTGCCAGCAGCACCGGGACAGGGGTCCAAGAGACCCAGTACTTC
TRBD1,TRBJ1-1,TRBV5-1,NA,CASSPDRGGTEAFF,TGCGCCAGCAGCCCTGACAGGGGCGGCACTGAAGCTTTCTTT
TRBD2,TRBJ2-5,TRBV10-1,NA,CASSESGGERETQYF,TGCGCCAGCAGTGAGTCGGGGGGGGAGAGGGAGACCCAGTACTTC
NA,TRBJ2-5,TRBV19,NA,CASRRGEETQYF,TGTGCCAGTAGACGTGGGGAGGAGACCCAGTACTTC
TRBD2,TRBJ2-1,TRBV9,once,CASSVPIAGASNEQFF,TGTGCCAGCAGCGTCCCCATAGCGGGAGCGAGCAATGAGCAGTTCTTC
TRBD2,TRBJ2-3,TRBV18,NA,CASSPPGTSGNPTDTQYF,TGTGCCAGCTCACCTCCCGGGACTAGCGGGAATCCTACAGATACGCAGTATTTT
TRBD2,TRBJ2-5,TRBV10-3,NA,CAIKIAGGQETQYF,TGTGCCATCAAAATAGCGGGAGGGCAGGAGACCCAGTACTTC
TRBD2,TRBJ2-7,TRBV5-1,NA,CASSLEVTSGREQYF,TGCGCCAGCAGCTTGGAAGTGACTAGCGGTAGGGAGCAGTACTTC
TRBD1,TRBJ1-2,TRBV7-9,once,CASSPGQGTLNYGYTF,TGTGCCAGCAGCCCGGGACAGGGAACACTTAACTATGGCTACACCTTC
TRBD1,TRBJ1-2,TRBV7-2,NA,CASSEDRANYGYTF,TGTGCCAGCAGCGAGGACAGGGCGAACTATGGCTACACCTTC
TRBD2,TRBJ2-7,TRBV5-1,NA,CASSLDSGRAGYEQYF,TGCGCCAGCAGCTTGGATAGCGGGAGGGCCGGGTACGAGCAGTACTTC
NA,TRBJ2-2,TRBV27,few,CASSTSLGGGITGELFF,TGTGCCAGCAGTACCTCTTTGGGAGGAGGTATCACCGGGGAGCTGTTTTTT
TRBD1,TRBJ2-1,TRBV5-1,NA,CASSPGQGSYNEQFF,TGCGCCAGCAGCCCCGGACAGGGGTCCTACAATGAGCAGTTCTTC
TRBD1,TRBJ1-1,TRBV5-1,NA,CASSQDTGDTEAFF,TGCGCCAGCAGCCAGGACACAGGGGACACTGAAGCTTTCTTT
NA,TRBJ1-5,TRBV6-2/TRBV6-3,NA,CASSYSNRVPIPDQPQHF,TGTGCCAGCAGTTACTCGAACAGGGTCCCGATACCTGATCAGCCCCAGCATTTT
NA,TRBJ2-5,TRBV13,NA,CASSFPRQVETQYF,TGTGCCAGCAGCTTCCCCCGGCAGGTAGAGACCCAGTACTTC
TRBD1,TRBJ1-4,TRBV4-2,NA,CASSQDPTGINEKLFF,TGTGCCAGCAGCCAAGATCCGACAGGGATTAATGAAAAACTGTTTTTT
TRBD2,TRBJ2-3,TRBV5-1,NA,CASSLGLAGGPSPQDTQYF,TGCGCCAGCAGCTTGGGGCTAGCGGGAGGGCCATCCCCGCAAGATACGCAGTATTTT
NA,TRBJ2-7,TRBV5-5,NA,CASIGADPSYEQYF,TGTGCCAGCATTGGAGCGGACCCTTCCTACGAGCAGTACTTC
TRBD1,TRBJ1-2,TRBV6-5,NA,CASSYDRENGYTF,TGTGCCAGCAGTTACGACAGGGAGAATGGCTACACCTTC
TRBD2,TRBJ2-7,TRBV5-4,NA,CASSFSPGLILGDEQYF,TGTGCCAGCAGCTTTAGCCCGGGACTAATACTGGGCGACGAGCAGTACTTC
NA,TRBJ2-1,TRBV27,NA,CASSLLARSSYNEQFF,TGTGCCAGCAGTTTACTAGCAAGGAGCTCCTACAATGAGCAGTTCTTC
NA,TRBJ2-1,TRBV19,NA,CASSIVGSGIWFF,NA
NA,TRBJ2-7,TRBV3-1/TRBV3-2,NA,CASSPGGSYEQYF,TGTGCCAGCAGTCCGGGTGGCTCCTACGAGCAGTACTTC
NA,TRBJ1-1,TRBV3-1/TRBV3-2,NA,CASSQGQLEAFF,TGTGCCAGCAGCCAAGGACAGCTTGAAGCTTTCTTT
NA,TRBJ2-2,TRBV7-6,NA,CASTQGARGQNTGELFF,TGTGCCAGCACCCAAGGGGCCAGGGGCCAGAACACCGGGGAGCTGTTTTTT
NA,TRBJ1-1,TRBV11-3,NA,CASSQRGGMNTEAFF,TGTGCCAGCAGCCAAAGGGGGGGAATGAACACTGAAGCTTTCTTT
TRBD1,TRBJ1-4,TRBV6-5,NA,CASSRTGEGEKLFF,TGTGCCAGCAGTAGGACAGGGGAGGGAGAAAAACTGTTTTTT
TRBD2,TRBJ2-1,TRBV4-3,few,CASSQDGLAGVAEQFF,TGCGCCAGCAGCCAGGACGGACTAGCGGGAGTCGCTGAGCAGTTCTTC
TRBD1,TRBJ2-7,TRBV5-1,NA,CASSWDRGPYEQYF,TGCGCCAGCAGCTGGGACAGGGGGCCCTACGAGCAGTACTTC
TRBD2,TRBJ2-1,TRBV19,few,CASDGGTSGYNEQFF,TGTGCCAGCGATGGCGGGACTAGCGGATACAATGAGCAGTTCTTC
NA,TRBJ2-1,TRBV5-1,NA,CASSLAELYNEQFF,TGCGCCAGCAGCTTGGCCGAACTATACAATGAGCAGTTCTTC
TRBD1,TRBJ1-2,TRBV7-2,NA,CASSRTGGLYGYTF,TGTGCCAGCAGCCGGACAGGGGGCCTCTATGGCTACACCTTC
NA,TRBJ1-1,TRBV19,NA,CASSIFFRSNTEAFF,TGTGCCAGTAGTATATTCTTCCGGTCGAACACTGAAGCTTTCTTT
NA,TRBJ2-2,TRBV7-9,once,CASSLANLFGGELFF,TGTGCCAGCAGCTTAGCCAATCTATTCGGCGGGGAGCTGTTTTTT
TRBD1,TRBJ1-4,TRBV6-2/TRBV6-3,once,CASSSGTGGSEKLFF,TGTGCCAGCAGTAGCGGGACAGGGGGCTCTGAAAAACTGTTTTTT
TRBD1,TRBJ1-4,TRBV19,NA,CASSMGQGGSWEKLFF,TGTGCCAGTAGTATGGGCCAGGGGGGTTCGTGGGAAAAACTGTTTTTT
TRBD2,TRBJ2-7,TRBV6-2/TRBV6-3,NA,CASSSPGLKWGEQYF,TGTGCCAGCAGTAGTCCGGGACTAAAATGGGGCGAGCAGTACTTC